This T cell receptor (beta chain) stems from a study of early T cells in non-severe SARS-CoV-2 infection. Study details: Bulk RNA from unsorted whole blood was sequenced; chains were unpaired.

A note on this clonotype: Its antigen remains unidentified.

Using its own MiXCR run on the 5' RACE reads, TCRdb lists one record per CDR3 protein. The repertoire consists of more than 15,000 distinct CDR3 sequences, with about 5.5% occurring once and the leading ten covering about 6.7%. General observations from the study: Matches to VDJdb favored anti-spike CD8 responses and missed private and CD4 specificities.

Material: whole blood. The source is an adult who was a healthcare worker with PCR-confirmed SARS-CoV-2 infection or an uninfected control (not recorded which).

Written as DNA, the CDR3 is TGTGCCAGCAGCTTAGAACGGGTCGCCTTTCTCTACAATGAGCAGTTCTTC. Its protein product is CASSLERVAFLYNEQFF. This sequence joins TRBV11-2 and TRBJ2-1, with D unclear. The germline V and J ends were trimmed by 0 bases and 3 bases, with 15 bases remaining between them. Germline V gene data show CDR1 as SGHAT and CDR2 as FQNNGV. The CDR3 is made up of 17 amino acids.